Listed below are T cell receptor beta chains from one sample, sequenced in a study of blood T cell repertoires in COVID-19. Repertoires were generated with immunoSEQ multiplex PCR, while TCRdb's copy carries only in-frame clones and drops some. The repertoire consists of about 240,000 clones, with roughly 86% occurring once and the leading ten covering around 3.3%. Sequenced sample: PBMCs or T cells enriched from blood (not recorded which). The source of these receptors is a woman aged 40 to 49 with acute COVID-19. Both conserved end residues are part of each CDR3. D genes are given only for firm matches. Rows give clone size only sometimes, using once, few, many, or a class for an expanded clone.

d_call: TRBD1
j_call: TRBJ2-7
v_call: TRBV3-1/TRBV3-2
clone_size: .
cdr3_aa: CASSRGQSYEQYF
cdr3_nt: TGTGCCAGCAGCAGGGGACAGTCCTACGAGCAGTACTTC

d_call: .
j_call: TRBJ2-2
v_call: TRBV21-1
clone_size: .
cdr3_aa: CASSKVGTSDGELFF
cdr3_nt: TGTGCCAGCAGCAAAGTTGGGACTAGCGACGGGGAGCTGTTTTTT

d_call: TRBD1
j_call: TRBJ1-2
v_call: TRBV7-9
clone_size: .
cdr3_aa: CASSLAGGSIYGYTF
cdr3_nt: TGTGCCAGCAGCTTAGCAGGGGGCAGCATCTATGGCTACACCTTC

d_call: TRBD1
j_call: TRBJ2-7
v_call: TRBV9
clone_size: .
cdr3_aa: CASSAPGQGAEQYF
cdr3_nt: TGTGCCAGCAGCGCCCCGGGACAGGGTGCCGAGCAGTACTTC

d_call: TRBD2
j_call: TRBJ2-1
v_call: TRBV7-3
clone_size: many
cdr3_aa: CASSPGTSGSVYEQFF
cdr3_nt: TGTGCCAGCAGCCCGGGGACTAGCGGGAGTGTCTATGAGCAGTTCTTC

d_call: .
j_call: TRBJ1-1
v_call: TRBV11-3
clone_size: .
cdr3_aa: CASSLGFRGNTEAFF
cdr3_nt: TGTGCCAGCAGCTTAGGATTCAGGGGGAACACTGAAGCTTTCTTT

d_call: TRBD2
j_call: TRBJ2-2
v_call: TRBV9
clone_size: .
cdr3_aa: CASSVLAGGLTGELFF
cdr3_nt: TGTGCCAGCAGCGTGCTAGCGGGAGGACTCACCGGGGAGCTGTTTTTT

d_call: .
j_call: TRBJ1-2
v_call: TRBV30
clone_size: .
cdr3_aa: CAWSTTGRNPGYTF
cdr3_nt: TGTGCCTGGAGTACAACAGGTCGGAACCCTGGCTACACCTTC

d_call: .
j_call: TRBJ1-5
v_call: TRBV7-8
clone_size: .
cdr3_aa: CASSPRRAGKDQPQHF
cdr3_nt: TGTGCCAGCAGCCCACGACGGGCAGGGAAGGATCAGCCCCAGCATTTT

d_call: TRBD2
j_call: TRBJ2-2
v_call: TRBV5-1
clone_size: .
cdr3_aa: CASSRRPLAGVTGELFF
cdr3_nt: TGCGCCAGCAGCCGGAGGCCCCTAGCGGGAGTCACCGGGGAGCTGTTTTTT

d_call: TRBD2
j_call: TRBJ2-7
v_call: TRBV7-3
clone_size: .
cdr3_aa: CASSLGTNYEQYF
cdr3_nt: TGTGCCAGCAGCTTAGGGACTAACTACGAGCAGTACTTC

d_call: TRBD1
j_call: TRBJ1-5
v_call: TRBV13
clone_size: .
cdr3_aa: CASSLGGTGNQPQHF
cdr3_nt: TGTGCCAGCAGCTTAGGTGGGACAGGGAATCAGCCCCAGCATTTT

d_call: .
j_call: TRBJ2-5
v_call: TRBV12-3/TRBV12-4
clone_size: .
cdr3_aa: CASSNRETQYF
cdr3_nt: TGTGCCAGCAGTAACCGGGAGACCCAGTACTTC

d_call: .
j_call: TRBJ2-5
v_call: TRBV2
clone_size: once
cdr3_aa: CASSAIQETQYF
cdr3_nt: TGTGCCAGCAGCGCGATCCAAGAGACCCAGTACTTC

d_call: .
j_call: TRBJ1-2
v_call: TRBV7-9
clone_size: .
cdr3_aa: CASSSDQDYGYTF
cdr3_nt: TGTGCCAGCAGCTCCGACCAGGACTATGGCTACACCTTC

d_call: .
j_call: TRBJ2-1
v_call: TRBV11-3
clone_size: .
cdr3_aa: CASSLARVDEQFF
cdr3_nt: TGTGCCAGCAGCTTAGCGCGGGTGGATGAGCAGTTCTTC

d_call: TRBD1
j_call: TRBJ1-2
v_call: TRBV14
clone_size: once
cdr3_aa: CASRQSGGYGYTF
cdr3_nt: TGTGCCAGCAGACAATCAGGGGGATATGGCTACACCTTC

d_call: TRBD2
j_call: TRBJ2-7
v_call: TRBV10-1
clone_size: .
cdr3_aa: CASSRGEPPYEQYF
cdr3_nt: TGCGCCAGCAGTCGGGGGGAGCCTCCCTACGAGCAGTACTTC

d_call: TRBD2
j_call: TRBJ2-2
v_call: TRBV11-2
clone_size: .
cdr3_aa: CASSLRIIDAGGLTGELFF
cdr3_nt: TGTGCCAGCAGCTTACGAATTATCGACGCGGGAGGATTGACCGGGGAGCTGTTTTTT

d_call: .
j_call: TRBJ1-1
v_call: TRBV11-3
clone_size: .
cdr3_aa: CASSLNRDTEAFF
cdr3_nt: TGTGCCAGCAGCTTGAATCGGGACACTGAAGCTTTCTTT

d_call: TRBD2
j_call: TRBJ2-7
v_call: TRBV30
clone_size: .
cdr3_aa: CAWSIAGGYEQYF
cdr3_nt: TGTGCCTGGAGTATAGCGGGAGGCTACGAGCAGTACTTC

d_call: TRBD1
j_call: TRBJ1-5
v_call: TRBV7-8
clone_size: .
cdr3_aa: CASSAGTAYSNQPQHF
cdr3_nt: TGTGCCAGCAGCGCAGGGACAGCTTATAGCAATCAGCCCCAGCATTTT

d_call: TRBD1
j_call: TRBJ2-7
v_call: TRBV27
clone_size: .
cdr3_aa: CASVGQGGYEQYF
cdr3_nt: TGTGCCAGCGTAGGACAGGGAGGCTACGAGCAGTACTTC

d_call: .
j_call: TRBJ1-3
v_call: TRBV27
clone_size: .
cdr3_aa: CASSWGAGNTIYF
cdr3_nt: TGTGCCAGCAGTTGGGGGGCTGGAAACACCATATATTTT

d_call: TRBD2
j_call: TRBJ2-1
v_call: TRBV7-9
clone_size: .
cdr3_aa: CASSPTTSGSFSEQFF
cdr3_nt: TGTGCCAGCAGCCCCACGACTAGCGGGAGTTTTTCTGAGCAGTTCTTC

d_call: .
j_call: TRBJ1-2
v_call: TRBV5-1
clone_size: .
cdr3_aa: CASSLAAGSNYGYTF
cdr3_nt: TGCGCCAGCAGCTTGGCGGCGGGGTCTAACTATGGCTACACCTTC

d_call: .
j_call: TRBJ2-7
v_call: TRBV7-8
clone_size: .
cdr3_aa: CASSLSTGEQYF
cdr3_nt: TGTGCCAGCAGCTTAAGTACAGGCGAGCAGTACTTC

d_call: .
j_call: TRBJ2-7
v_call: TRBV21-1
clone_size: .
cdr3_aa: CASSSSIRQGDYEQYF
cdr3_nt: TGTGCCAGCAGCTCTTCGATTAGACAGGGCGACTACGAGCAGTACTTC

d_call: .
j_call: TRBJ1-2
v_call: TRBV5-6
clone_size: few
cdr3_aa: CASSLKSLQRGYTF
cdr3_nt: TGTGCCAGCAGCTTGAAAAGCCTCCAACGGGGCTACACCTTC

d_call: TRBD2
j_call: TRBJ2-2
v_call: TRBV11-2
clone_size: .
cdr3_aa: CASSKRTSGRRNTGELFF
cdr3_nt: TGTGCCAGCAGCAAACGGACTAGCGGGAGGCGGAACACCGGGGAGCTGTTTTTT

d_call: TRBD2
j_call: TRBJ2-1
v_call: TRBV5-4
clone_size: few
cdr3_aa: CASSPGTFSGGYNEQFF
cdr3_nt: TGTGCCAGCAGCCCGGGGACGTTCTCGGGAGGTTACAATGAGCAGTTCTTC

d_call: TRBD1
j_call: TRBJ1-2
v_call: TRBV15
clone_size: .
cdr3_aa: CATSSDRGQDGYTF
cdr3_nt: TGTGCCACCAGCAGCGACAGGGGGCAGGATGGCTACACCTTC

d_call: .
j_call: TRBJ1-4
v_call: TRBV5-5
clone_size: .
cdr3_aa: CASRYRWDFNEKLFF
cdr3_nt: TGTGCCAGCAGATACAGGTGGGATTTTAATGAAAAACTGTTTTTT

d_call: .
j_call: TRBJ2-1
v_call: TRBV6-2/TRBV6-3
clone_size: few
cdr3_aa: CASSLGLEQFF
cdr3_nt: TGTGCCAGCAGTTTGGGCCTTGAGCAGTTCTTC

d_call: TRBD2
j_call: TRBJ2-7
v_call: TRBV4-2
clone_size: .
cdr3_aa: CASSPSGTAYEQYF
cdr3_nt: TGTGCCAGCAGCCCGAGCGGGACTGCCTACGAGCAGTACTTC

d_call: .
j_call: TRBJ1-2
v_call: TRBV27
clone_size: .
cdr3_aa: CASSLSRDYYGYTF
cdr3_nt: TGTGCCAGCAGTTTAAGCCGGGACTACTATGGCTACACCTTC

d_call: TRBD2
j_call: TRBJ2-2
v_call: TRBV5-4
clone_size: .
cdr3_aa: CASSQGLAQNTGELFF
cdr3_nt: TGTGCCAGCAGCCAGGGACTAGCCCAGAACACCGGGGAGCTGTTTTTT

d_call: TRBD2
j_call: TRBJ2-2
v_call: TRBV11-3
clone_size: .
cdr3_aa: CASSLVISRGGNTGELFF
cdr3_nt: TGTGCCAGCAGCTTAGTTATAAGCCGCGGGGGGAACACCGGGGAGCTGTTTTTT

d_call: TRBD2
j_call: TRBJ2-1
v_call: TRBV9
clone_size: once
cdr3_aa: CASRRTSGSAGEQFF
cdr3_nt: TGTGCCAGCAGGCGGACTAGCGGGAGTGCGGGTGAGCAGTTCTTC

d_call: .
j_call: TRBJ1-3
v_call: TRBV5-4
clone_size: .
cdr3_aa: CASSLPTGYGNTIYF
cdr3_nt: TGTGCCAGCAGCTTACCTACAGGGTACGGAAACACCATATATTTT

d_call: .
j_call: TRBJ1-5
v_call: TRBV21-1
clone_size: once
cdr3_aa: CASSPSKRILSNQPQHF
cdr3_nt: TGTGCCAGCAGCCCCTCCAAACGCATACTTAGCAATCAGCCCCAGCATTTT

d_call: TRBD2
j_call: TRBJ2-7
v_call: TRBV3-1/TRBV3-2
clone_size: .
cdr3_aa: CASSQEAGEFEQYF
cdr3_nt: TGTGCCAGCAGCCAGGAAGCGGGAGAGTTCGAGCAGTACTTC

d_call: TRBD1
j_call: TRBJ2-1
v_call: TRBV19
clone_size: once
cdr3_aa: CASSIQGAYNEQFF
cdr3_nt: TGTGCCAGTAGTATCCAGGGGGCCTACAATGAGCAGTTCTTC

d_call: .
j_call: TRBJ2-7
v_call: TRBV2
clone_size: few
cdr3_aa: CASSEISVSF
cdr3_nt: TGTGCCAGCAGTGAAATCTCGGTGAGCTTC

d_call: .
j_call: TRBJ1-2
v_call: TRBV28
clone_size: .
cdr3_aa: CASSLSAGNYGYTF
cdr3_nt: TGTGCCAGCAGTTTATCAGCAGGGAACTATGGCTACACCTTC

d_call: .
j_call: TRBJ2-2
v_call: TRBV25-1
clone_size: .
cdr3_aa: CASSGSNTGELFF
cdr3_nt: TGTGCCAGCAGCGGTTCGAACACCGGGGAGCTGTTTTTT

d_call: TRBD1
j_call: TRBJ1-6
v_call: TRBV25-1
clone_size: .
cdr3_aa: CASSERQGKYSPLHF
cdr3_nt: TGTGCCAGCAGTGAACGACAGGGAAAGTACTCACCCCTCCACTTT

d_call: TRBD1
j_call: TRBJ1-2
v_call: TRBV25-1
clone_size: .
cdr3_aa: CASSDQRPGTGYYGYTF
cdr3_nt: TGTGCCAGCAGTGATCAGCGTCCCGGGACAGGGTACTATGGCTACACCTTC

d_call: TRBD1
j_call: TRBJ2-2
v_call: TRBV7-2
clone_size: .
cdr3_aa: CASSKSRMGQGAWTGELFF
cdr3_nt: TGTGCCAGCAGCAAAAGTAGGATGGGACAGGGGGCGTGGACCGGGGAGCTGTTTTTT

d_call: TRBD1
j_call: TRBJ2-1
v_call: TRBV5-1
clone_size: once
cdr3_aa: CASSLAGQGFDEQFF
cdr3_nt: TGCGCCAGCAGCTTGGCTGGACAGGGGTTCGATGAGCAGTTCTTC